These 26 T cell receptor beta chains were all obtained from the same sample, sequenced in a study of blood T cell repertoires in COVID-19. Profiled with immunoSEQ multiplex PCR; TCRdb holds only in-frame clones, not every one. The sample holds 180,000 or so clones, about 85% seen once. Sequencing was performed on peripheral blood. The receptors derive from a woman in her 70s with COVID-19, enrolled during active disease.

V usage is TRBV9 and J usage is TRBJ2-3, with 9 nucleotides matching TRBD2. The ends lost 4 bases at V and 2 bases at J; junction bases unmatched: 5. Per the germline V gene, CDR1 is SGDLS and CDR2 is YYNGEE. CDR3 length: 15 residues. CDR3 region: CASSWASGATDTQYF. CDR3 bases: TGTGCCAGCAGCTGGGCTAGCGGGGCCACAGATACGCAGTATTTT.

The V gene is TRBV6-5, the J gene TRBJ2-2; D remains unclear. V shed 11 bases and J shed 4 bases, with 11 bases lying between them. The CDR3 is 12 residues long. Germline loops: CDR1 MNHEY, CDR2 SVGAGI. CDR3 protein: CACERITGELFF. CDR3 bases: TGTGCCTGTGAGAGAATCACCGGGGAGCTGTTTTTT.

CDR3 coding DNA: TGTGCCAGCAGCATCGGACTAGCAAGGGGAGATACGCAGTATTTT. Amino acid sequence: CASSIGLARGDTQYF. This rearrangement joins TRBV27 to TRBJ2-3; 8 bases fit TRBD2. CDR1 and CDR2 (germline): MNHEY, SMNVEV (reference sequence). The CDR3 consists of 15 residues. With 6 bases clipped from V and 5 bases from J, the junction kept 10 bases outside the gene matches.

As DNA, the CDR3 is TGTGCCAGCAGTCCCCAATTTGACAGAATATATGGCTACACCTTC. This translates into CASSPQFDRIYGYTF. The V gene is TRBV28, the J gene TRBJ1-2; D is possibly TRBD1 (5 bases). The length of the CDR3 is 15 residues. Germline V gene sequence: CDR1 MDHEN, CDR2 SYDVKM. V was cut by 5 bases and J by 5 bases, with 18 bases left in between.

This chain links TRBV5-1 with TRBJ2-2; 7 bases match TRBD2. Unmatched junction bases numbered 6, after V lost 4 bases and J lost 3 bases. CDR3 length: 15 amino acids. In germline, CDR1 is SGHRS, CDR2 YFSETQ. The CDR3 DNA sequence: TGCGCCAGCAGCGGTAGACTAGCAGACACCGGGGAGCTGTTTTTT. Translated, it gives CASSGRLADTGELFF.

The CDR3 DNA sequence: TGTGCCAGCAGTCCCACCGGTACAGGGGTAGATACGCAGTATTTT. This encodes CASSPTGTGVDTQYF. The V and J genes are TRBV28 and TRBJ2-3, with TRBD1 matching 7 bases. V dropped 5 bases and J dropped 5; count of bases not matched to a gene: 10. CDR3 length: 15 amino acids. The germline V gene encodes CDR1 MDHEN and CDR2 SYDVKM.

This clone was picked up one time. The rearrangement links TRBV28 to TRBJ1-4, with 12 bases that match TRBD1. The CDR3 contains 15 residues. Trimming at V came to 6 bases and at J to 8 bases, leaving 7 bases not matched to a gene. Germline loops: CDR1 MDHEN, CDR2 SYDVKM. The CDR3, as DNA: TGTGCCAGCAGCACACCGGGACAGGGGGCGGAAAAACTGTTTTTT. This sequence encodes CASSTPGQGAEKLFF.

The count of this clone is one. The rearrangement links TRBV15 to TRBJ1-2; no clear D. V lost 0 bases, J lost 1 base, and 6 bases lay in between. CDR3 size: 14 residues. CDR1 and CDR2 (germline): LNHNV, YYDKDF (reference sequence). CDR3 nucleotides: TGTGCCACCAGCAGAGATGCTAATAACTATGGCTACACCTTC. Translated: CATSRDANNYGYTF.

V usage is TRBV19 and J usage is TRBJ2-6, with D tentatively TRBD1 (7 bases). The V end lost 7 bases, the J end lost 3 bases, and 25 bases lay between the germline ends. CDR3 length: 19 residues. Germline V CDR1 and CDR2: LNHDA, SQIVND (reference sequence). The CDR3 protein is CASTPARGARSSGANVLTF. The DNA for the CDR3 is TGTGCCAGTACACCGGCCAGGGGGGCGCGGTCTAGTGGGGCCAACGTCCTGACTTTC.

This sequence joins TRBV19 and TRBJ2-6, with D perhaps matching TRBD1 (5 bases). The germline V and J ends were trimmed by 4 bases and 0 bases, with 19 bases remaining between them. CDR1 is LNHDA and CDR2 is SQIVND in the germline V gene (reference sequence). The CDR3 sequence is 19 residues long. The CDR3 spells CASSTLPFWGPSGANVLTF. The DNA of the CDR3 is TGTGCCAGTAGTACCCTCCCGTTTTGGGGCCCCTCTGGGGCCAACGTCCTGACTTTC.

The J gene is TRBJ2-7, the V gene TRBV21-1; the D call TRBD1 from the table was never checked on the DNA. TRBV21-1 is a pseudogene. The CDR3 runs 14 residues. For the CDR3, the DNA is TGTGCCAGCAGGACGGGACAGGGAATCTCCGAGCAGTACTTC. Protein: CASRTGQGISEQYF.

This clone was seen at least ten times. This chain uses TRBV10-3 with TRBJ1-1, with TRBD1 as a possible D gene (6 bases). The germline V gene encodes CDR1 ENHRY and CDR2 SYGVKD. Trimming cost V 8 bases and J 10 bases, with 20 bases left between them. This CDR3 region has 13 residues. CDR3 in amino acids: CAIGTPQGSGAFF. CDR3 DNA: TGTGCCATCGGCACACCCCAGGGGAGTGGAGCTTTCTTT.

V usage is TRBV9 and J usage is TRBJ1-4; D possibly corresponds to TRBD1 (6 bases). Trimming shortened V by 5 bases and J by 8 bases, and 19 bases separated the two germline ends. The CDR3 contains 15 residues. Germline loops: CDR1 SGDLS, CDR2 YYNGEE. CDR3 DNA: TGTGCCAGCAGTCGTTCACAGGGCTATGGGGAAAAACTGTTTTTT. Residues: CASSRSQGYGEKLFF.

This sequence joins TRBV30 and TRBJ1-4; 7 bases agree with TRBD1. The CDR3 has 13 amino acids. Germline CDR1 and CDR2: GTSNPN and SVGIG (reference sequence). After removal of 8 bases from V and 4 bases from J, the junction contained 7 bases not matched to a gene. CDR3 in amino acids: CAGRQGVNEKLFF. The CDR3 coding sequence is TGTGCCGGAAGACAGGGAGTTAATGAAAAACTGTTTTTT.

The J gene is TRBJ1-5, the V gene TRBV3-1 (or the pseudogene TRBV3-2); D gene unclear. This CDR3 has 15 amino acids. V was trimmed by 1 base and J by 3 bases, leaving 10 bases between them. The germline V gene encodes CDR1 LGHDT and CDR2 YNNKEL (reference sequence). CDR3 sequence (DNA): TGTGCCAGCAGCCAAGCGCAGGCCTCCAATCAGCCCCAGCATTTT. It codes for CASSQAQASNQPQHF.

About this clone: This sample also contains other DNA sequences that code for the same CDR3. The chain recombines TRBV29-1 with TRBJ1-2; perhaps TRBD1 as D (5 bases). Looked up from germline, CDR1 is SQVTM and CDR2 is ANQGSEA. V lost 4 bases to trimming and J lost 2 bases, with 8 bases between them. This CDR3 spans 12 amino acids. The CDR3 sequence: CSVGGGNYGYTF. The CDR3 region has the DNA TGCAGCGTTGGGGGGGGAAACTATGGCTACACCTTC.

The chain recombines TRBV5-1 with TRBJ2-1, with 13 nucleotides matching TRBD2. Per germline, CDR1 SGHRS and CDR2 YFSETQ. J was trimmed by 5 bases and V by 2 bases; bases with no gene match: 7. The CDR3 loop spans 17 amino acids. In DNA form, the CDR3 reads TGCGCCAGCAGCTTACTAGCGGGGGGGACGTTAGACAATGAGCAGTTCTTC. Amino acids: CASSLLAGGTLDNEQFF. Full variable domain (missing parts from reference TRBV5-1 and TRBJ2-1): KAGVTQTPRYLIKTRGQQVTLSCSPISGHRSVSWYQQTPGQGLQFLFEYFSETQRNKGNFPGRFSGRQFSNSRSEMNVSTLELGDSALYLCASSLLAGGTLDNEQFFGPGTRLTVL.

This clone was found many times. The V call is TRBV2, the J call TRBJ2-1; TRBD1 matches 11 bases. Germline trimming cut 2 bases from V and 2 bases from J; bases unmatched to any gene: 14. The germline gives CDR1 SNHLY, CDR2 FYNNEI. The CDR3 runs 20 residues. The CDR3 DNA reads TGTGCCAGCAGTGAACCGTTTGGGGACAGGGGGGCTCAAACCTACAATGAGCAGTTCTTC. This sequence encodes CASSEPFGDRGAQTYNEQFF.

CDR3 coding DNA: TGTGCCAGCAGTTTAACTCGGGAGACCCAGTACTTC. Residues: CASSLTRETQYF. The rearrangement joins TRBV28 to TRBJ2-5; D gene uncertain. In germline, CDR1 is MDHEN, CDR2 SYDVKM. Trimming left V 2 bases short and J 5 bases short, with 6 bases between. This CDR3 is built from 12 residues.

The V and J genes are TRBV3-1 (or the pseudogene TRBV3-2) and TRBJ1-3; perhaps TRBD1 as D (5 bases). The CDR3 has 15 amino acids. The V end was cut by 4 bases, the J end by 1 base, with 11 bases between. Germline assignment: CDR1 LGHDT and CDR2 YNNKEL (reference sequence). The CDR3 DNA follows: TGTGCCAGCAGCCGCGCCCGGACATCTGGAAACACCATATATTTT. It is translated as CASSRARTSGNTIYF.

The chain couples TRBV18 to TRBJ2-1; 11 nucleotides line up with TRBD1. The V and J ends lost 0 bases and 4 bases, in that order; junction bases with no gene match: 2. The CDR3 consists of 16 residues. The germline V gene has CDR1 KGHSH and CDR2 LQKENI. The CDR3 coding sequence is TGTGCCAGCTCACCACCGGACAGGGGGCCATACAATGAGCAGTTCTTC. It codes for CASSPPDRGPYNEQFF.

The chain carries TRBV5-1 and TRBJ1-4, with D hard to call. Between the trimmed V and J ends, which lost 4 bases and 3 bases, there was a span of 10 bases. Germline V gene sequence: CDR1 SGHRS, CDR2 YFSETQ. CDR3 length: 14 amino acids. This chain's CDR3 is CASSIGVANEKLFF. As DNA, the CDR3 is TGCGCCAGCAGCATCGGGGTGGCTAATGAAAAACTGTTTTTT.

The CDR3 region is CASRTGTGGSYNEQFF. The CDR3 bases are TGTGCCAGCAGAACCGGGACAGGGGGCTCCTACAATGAGCAGTTCTTC. The V call is TRBV28, the J call TRBJ2-1; 11 nucleotides agree with TRBD1. The V segment lost 6 bases and the J segment 0 bases; nucleotides outside the gene matches: 4. The germline V gene encodes CDR1 MDHEN and CDR2 SYDVKM. The CDR3 length is 16 residues.

J is TRBJ2-7 and V is TRBV5-1, with 11 bases lining up with TRBD1. Per germline, CDR1 SGHRS and CDR2 YFSETQ. This CDR3 spans 16 amino acids. The junction had 9 bases not matched to a gene; V was cut back by 0 bases and J by 7 bases. CDR3 sequence reads: CASSLAGTGGSKEQYF. The CDR3 nucleotides are TGCGCCAGCAGCTTGGCCGGGACAGGGGGGTCTAAGGAGCAGTACTTC.

V is TRBV4-2 and J is TRBJ2-3; D not resolved. V gave up 1 base and J gave up 6 bases, with 14 bases separating them. Germline V gives CDR1 LGHNA, CDR2 YNFKEQ. CDR3 length: 15 residues. The CDR3 region has the DNA TGTGCCAGCAGCCAAGTCCCCCCGCGGTTCGATACGCAGTATTTT. Translated, it gives CASSQVPPRFDTQYF.

The chain carries TRBV3-1 (or the pseudogene TRBV3-2) and TRBJ1-1, with D perhaps TRBD1 (5 bases). Trimming left V 0 bases short and J 6 bases short, with 11 bases between. CDR1 LGHDT and CDR2 YNNKEL come from the germline V gene (reference sequence). The CDR3 is 14 residues long. For the CDR3, the DNA is TGTGCCAGCAGCCAAGAGCAGGGTAGGGCTGAAGCTTTCTTT. Its protein is CASSQEQGRAEAFF.